This T cell receptor beta chain was recorded in a study of blood T cell repertoires in COVID-19. J gave up 5 bases and V 2 bases, and 2 bases lay outside the gene matches. CDR3 length equals 15 residues. Germline CDR1 SGHTA, CDR2 FQGNSA. Generated by immunoSEQ multiplex PCR, the TCRdb table keeps only in-frame clones and is missing some. The sample yields approximately 230,000 clones, around 84% seen once. The sequenced sample consisted of PBMCs or T cells enriched from blood (not recorded which). The V gene is TRBV7-2, the J gene TRBJ2-7, with TRBD2 matching 14 bases. This receptor was identified in a man aged 40-50 years who had recovered from COVID-19. For the CDR3, the DNA is TGTGCCAGCAGCTTAAGACTAGCGGGAGGGAACGAGCAGTACTTC. Translating it yields CASSLRLAGGNEQYF. The full variable domain, rest sourced from reference TRBV7-2 and TRBJ2-7, is GAGVSQSPSNKVTEKGKDVELRCDPISGHTALYWYRQSLGQGLEFLIYFQGNSAPDKSGLPSDRFSAERTGGSVSTLTIQRTQQEDSAVYLCASSLRLAGGNEQYFGPGTRLTVT.